This TCR beta chain was sequenced for a study of CD8 T cells in Susac syndrome. Sequencing of TCR beta, carried out with a high-throughput approach, was applied to CD8+ and CD4+ T cells from the blood. Included as multiple sclerosis controls were treatment-naive patients who had stable or active relapsing-remitting disease. Negative isolation was applied to CD8+ and CD4+ T cells, and FACS enrichment was applied to TEMRA cells. Trimming shortened V by 8 bases and J by 6 bases, and 10 bases separated the two germline ends. This CDR3 is 11 amino acids long. CDR1 and CDR2 from the germline V gene are MNHEY and SVGEGT. After extraction with the RNeasy kit, roughly 0.5 to 1 ug of the RNA was reverse transcribed using random hexamers. Coverage of TCR beta CDR3 amplification by immunoSEQ multiplex PCR extended to 54 Vbeta and 13 Jbeta. TCRdb reprocessed the immunoSEQ multiplex PCR reads with MiXCR, giving one entry per CDR3 protein. The table records a few hundred thousand distinct CDR3 sequences, nearly 97% of them present only once.

The chain has TRBV6-2 or TRBV6-3 and TRBJ1-2; D perhaps matches TRBD1 (5 bases). The source material was CD4+ T cells from PBMCs. The TCR originated in a human donor with multiple sclerosis. The CDR3 here is CASSGIDGYTF. The CDR3 DNA sequence: TGTGCCAGCTCAGGGATCGATGGCTACACCTTC.